Listed below are T cell receptor beta chains from one sample, sequenced in a study of T cell changes during pregnancy in multiple sclerosis. Sequencing used immunoSEQ multiplex PCR; TCRdb keeps in-frame clones, though not all of them. The table has more than 65,000 clones, approximately 90% seen once. Here the sequenced sample was peripheral blood, taken before pregnancy. These receptors were obtained from a female donor with multiple sclerosis, enrolled in a pregnancy study. Both conserved end residues are part of each CDR3. D genes are given only for firm matches. Clone size, where shown, is once, few, many, or a class for clones that have expanded.

d_call j_call v_call clone_size cdr3_aa cdr3_nt
- TRBJ1-5 TRBV30 - CAWSSRGNQPQHF TGTGCCTGGAGTAGCAGGGGCAATCAGCCCCAGCATTTT
- TRBJ1-2 TRBV5-1 - CASSAGNYGYTF TGCGCCAGCAGCGCGGGGAACTATGGCTACACCTTC
TRBD2 TRBJ2-7 TRBV6-1 - CASSDQGGRETRSYEQYF TGTGCCAGCAGTGATCAGGGAGGGCGGGAAACCCGATCCTACGAGCAGTACTTC
- TRBJ1-2 TRBV19 - CASSAGQSIYGYTF TGTGCCAGTAGTGCCGGACAGTCTATCTATGGCTACACCTTC
- TRBJ1-2 TRBV5-1 - CASSLGSGSDGYTF TGCGCCAGCAGCTTGGGGTCAGGGTCGGATGGCTACACCTTC
- TRBJ1-2 TRBV5-1 - CASSLVDPARGYTF TGCGCCAGCAGCTTAGTCGATCCCGCCCGGGGCTACACCTTC
- TRBJ2-4 TRBV27 - CASSSIYVGLAKNIQYF TGTGCCAGCAGTTCTATATACGTGGGGCTAGCCAAAAACATTCAGTACTTC
TRBD1 TRBJ1-1 TRBV14 - CASRIQGSTEAFF TGTGCCAGCAGGATACAGGGGAGCACTGAAGCTTTCTTT
TRBD1 TRBJ2-7 TRBV6-5 - CASTGQGSPYEQYF TGTGCCAGCACCGGACAGGGGAGCCCCTACGAGCAGTACTTC
- TRBJ2-1 TRBV19 - CASSRGLSTYNEQFF TGTGCCAGTAGTAGGGGACTCTCAACCTACAATGAGCAGTTCTTC
- TRBJ2-7 TRBV7-8 - CASSLALAPGSLYEQYF TGTGCCAGCAGCTTAGCCCTGGCGCCAGGTTCCCTCTACGAGCAGTACTTC
- TRBJ1-1 TRBV5-5 - CASSSHGEQFMNTEAFF TGTGCCAGCAGCTCTCATGGCGAACAGTTCATGAACACTGAAGCTTTCTTT
- TRBJ1-1 TRBV29-1 once CSVGPALARGWGGTEAFF TGCAGCGTTGGGCCAGCCCTAGCAAGAGGATGGGGGGGCACTGAAGCTTTCTTT
TRBD1 TRBJ2-5 TRBV7-2 - CASSARGRETQYF TGTGCCAGCAGCGCCAGGGGGCGAGAGACCCAGTACTTC
- TRBJ1-2 TRBV25-1 - CASSGWGGGGYTF TGTGCCAGCAGTGGTTGGGGAGGTGGCGGCTACACCTTC
TRBD2 TRBJ2-1 TRBV6-5 - CASSRTSGGYNEQFF TGTGCCAGCAGTAGAACTTCCGGGGGGTACAATGAGCAGTTCTTC
- TRBJ2-1 TRBV29-1 - CSVDRGTTSYNEQFF TGCAGCGTTGATAGGGGCACCACCTCCTACAATGAGCAGTTCTTC
TRBD1 TRBJ1-1 TRBV2 - CASRRFGTEGTEAFF TGTGCCAGCAGACGATTCGGGACAGAGGGAACTGAAGCTTTCTTT
TRBD2 TRBJ2-5 TRBV12-5 once CASALGGGGYQETQYF TGTGCTAGTGCCCTCGGGGGCGGGGGGTACCAAGAGACCCAGTACTTC
- TRBJ1-4 TRBV19 - CASSKTGLSNEKLFF TGTGCCAGTAGTAAAACAGGGCTTTCTAATGAAAAACTGTTTTTT
TRBD1 TRBJ1-1 TRBV5-1 - CASSVDRGSTEAFF TGCGCCAGCAGCGTGGACAGGGGTAGCACTGAAGCTTTCTTT
TRBD1 TRBJ1-3 TRBV30 - CAWSPDRGAIYF TGTGCCTGGAGTCCGGACAGGGGCGCCATATATTTT
- TRBJ1-5 TRBV21-1 - CASSTRRFRPQHF TGTGCCAGCAGCACTCGCAGGTTTCGACCCCAGCATTTT
- TRBJ1-4 TRBV7-9 - CASSLKGATNEKLFF TGTGCCAGCAGCTTAAAAGGGGCAACTAATGAAAAACTGTTTTTT
TRBD1 TRBJ1-4 TRBV7-9 - CASSLATGRNEKLFF TGTGCCAGCAGCTTAGCGACAGGGCGGAATGAAAAACTGTTTTTT
TRBD1 TRBJ2-1 TRBV27 once CASSLWGQGEFNEQFF TGTGCCAGCAGTTTGTGGGGACAGGGTGAGTTCAATGAGCAGTTCTTC
- TRBJ1-1 TRBV18 - CASSPQGGQNTEAFF TGTGCCAGCTCCCCCCAAGGGGGACAGAACACTGAAGCTTTCTTT
TRBD1 TRBJ1-2 TRBV13 - CAGGQGLYGYTF TGTGCCGGAGGACAGGGCCTCTATGGCTACACCTTC
- TRBJ2-3 TRBV30 - CAWSVTGGRDTQYF TGTGCCTGGAGTGTAACCGGGGGGCGAGATACGCAGTATTTT
- TRBJ2-3 TRBV9 - CASTRDTDTQYF TGTGCCAGCACCAGGGACACAGATACGCAGTATTTT
- TRBJ1-4 TRBV19 - CASSTPAENNEKLFF TGTGCCAGTAGTACCCCCGCGGAGAATAATGAAAAACTGTTTTTT
- TRBJ1-1 TRBV18 - CASSPPPQGSAEAFF TGTGCCAGCTCACCACCGCCCCAGGGAAGCGCTGAAGCTTTCTTT
TRBD2 TRBJ2-1 TRBV30 few CAWSRGGLDSYNEQFF TGTGCCTGGAGTCGGGGGGGCCTCGACTCCTACAATGAGCAGTTCTTC
- TRBJ2-2 TRBV25-1 - CASSEFFRVGELFF TGTGCCAGCAGTGAATTTTTCCGGGTCGGGGAGCTGTTTTTT
TRBD2 TRBJ2-3 TRBV11-3 - CASSLEVGRPDTQYF TGTGCCAGCAGCTTAGAAGTCGGGAGGCCAGATACGCAGTATTTT
- TRBJ1-1 TRBV5-1 medium-sized CASSWGGNTEAFF TGCGCCAGCAGCTGGGGAGGGAACACTGAAGCTTTCTTT
TRBD1 TRBJ2-7 TRBV6-5 - CASTKPGTGGSEQYF TGTGCCAGCACTAAACCAGGGACAGGGGGATCCGAGCAGTACTTC
TRBD1 TRBJ2-7 TRBV5-3 - CARSPANSGQGGEQYF TGTGCCAGAAGCCCAGCAAACTCGGGACAGGGCGGCGAGCAGTACTTC
- TRBJ2-7 TRBV23-1 - CASSQSGRNSYEQYF TGCGCCAGCAGTCAATCGGGCCGGAACTCCTACGAGCAGTACTTC
- TRBJ1-2 TRBV7-6 - CASSLGTEVNYGYTF TGTGCCAGCAGCTTAGGGACAGAAGTTAACTATGGCTACACCTTC
TRBD2 TRBJ2-1 TRBV7-9 - CASSLATSGSHEQFF TGTGCCAGCAGCTTAGCGACTAGCGGGAGTCATGAGCAGTTCTTC
- TRBJ1-5 TRBV2 - CASSDQINQPQHF TGTGCCAGCAGTGACCAGATCAATCAGCCCCAGCATTTT
TRBD2 TRBJ2-5 TRBV4-1 - CASSHGTGGLAGGVWETQYF TGCGCCAGCAGCCATGGGACAGGGGGACTAGCGGGAGGGGTATGGGAGACCCAGTACTTC
- TRBJ2-7 TRBV18 once CASSPPRGSSYEQYF TGTGCCAGCTCACCACCGCGAGGGAGCTCCTACGAGCAGTACTTC
TRBD2 TRBJ2-5 TRBV29-1 - CSAGLAGGQETQYF TGCAGCGCCGGACTAGCGGGAGGGCAAGAGACCCAGTACTTC
- TRBJ2-7 TRBV5-6 - CASSSTRGYEQYF TGTGCCAGCAGCTCTACCCGGGGCTACGAGCAGTACTTC
- TRBJ1-2 TRBV29-1 - CSVEGGAKSNYGYTF TGCAGCGTTGAAGGGGGAGCGAAAAGTAACTATGGCTACACCTTC
- TRBJ2-7 TRBV19 - CASRSSHKGREQYF TGTGCCAGTAGATCATCCCATAAGGGGCGCGAGCAGTACTTC
- TRBJ1-5 TRBV14 - CASSHGGRSHQPQHF TGTGCCAGCAGCCACGGGGGGCGGAGCCATCAGCCCCAGCATTTT
- TRBJ1-2 TRBV6-1 once CATQGDYDGYTF TGTGCCACCCAAGGAGACTATGATGGCTACACCTTC
- TRBJ1-1 TRBV9 - CASSARVRGATEAFF TGTGCCAGCAGCGCCCGGGTAAGGGGTGCCACTGAAGCTTTCTTT
- TRBJ2-7 TRBV5-8 - CASSRRVGEQYF TGTGCCAGCAGTCGTAGAGTCGGGGAGCAGTACTTC
- TRBJ2-6 TRBV14 - CASSVNSGANVLTF TGTGCCAGCAGCGTAAACTCTGGGGCCAACGTCCTGACTTTC
TRBD2 TRBJ2-1 TRBV6-1 many CASSEELAGGNEQFF TGTGCCAGCAGTGAAGAGCTAGCGGGAGGAAATGAGCAGTTCTTC
TRBD1 TRBJ1-5 TRBV19 - CATSGTGGTGQPQHF TGTGCCACAAGCGGGACAGGGGGCACGGGTCAGCCCCAGCATTTT
- TRBJ2-7 TRBV7-6 - CASSLTSYEQYF TGTGCCAGCAGCTTGACTTCCTACGAGCAGTACTTC
TRBD2 TRBJ2-7 TRBV2 - CASSEFWREVSYEQYF TGTGCCAGCAGTGAATTCTGGCGGGAGGTATCCTACGAGCAGTACTTC
- TRBJ1-5 TRBV19 - CASSIAGNQPQHF TGTGCCAGTAGTATCGCGGGCAATCAGCCCCAGCATTTT
TRBD1 TRBJ1-1 TRBV6-5 - CASSPDRRNTEAFF TGTGCCAGCAGCCCGGACAGGAGGAACACTGAAGCTTTCTTT
- TRBJ2-1 TRBV27 once CASRTLGSYNEQFF TGTGCCAGCAGGACACTAGGGTCCTACAATGAGCAGTTCTTC